This T cell receptor (beta chain) was documented in a study of blood T cell repertoires in COVID-19. Seattle's cohort entered during active infection and was followed longitudinally. Germline V gene sequence: CDR1 LNHDA, CDR2 SQIVND (reference sequence). CDR3 size: 13 residues. V dropped 5 bases and J dropped 4 bases, with 9 bases sitting between them. Measured with immunoSEQ multiplex PCR; TCRdb has only the in-frame clones, and not every one. The sample consists of 250,000 to 400,000 clones, 88% of them appearing once. Notes on this clone: The identical CDR3 is also encoded by other nucleotide sequences in the sample.

The source material was peripheral blood. The TCR comes from a woman under 40 with COVID-19, enrolled during active disease. This chain links TRBV19 with TRBJ2-1, with a tentative D call TRBD2 (6 bases). DNA of the CDR3: TGTGCCAGTAGTTCCGGGGGTTACAATGAGCAGTTCTTC. It codes for CASSSGGYNEQFF.